These T cell receptor beta chains were read from a single sample in a study of shared clonotypes between healthy human individuals. The protocol was immunoSEQ multiplex PCR, while the TCRdb copy is restricted to in-frame clones and leaves out a portion. The sample shows roughly 450,000 clones, about four fifths of them seen only once. The material sequenced was PBMCs. The receptors stem from a woman aged 40 to 55 in good health. Some clones in this sample may be carry-over from other donors' samples. The conserved cysteine and the conserved F or W are not part of the CDR3 here. Each record gives: J gene, V gene, CDR3 protein.

j_call: TRBJ1-1; v_call: TRBV9; cdr3_aa: ASSVVGAITEAF
j_call: TRBJ2-5; v_call: TRBV6-1; cdr3_aa: ASLGLRLGETQY
j_call: TRBJ2-1; v_call: TRBV18; cdr3_aa: ASSHPGTGLVNEQF
j_call: TRBJ1-2; v_call: TRBV19; cdr3_aa: ASSISGSGNYGYT
j_call: TRBJ2-4; v_call: TRBV29-1; cdr3_aa: SVAGTVKNIQY
j_call: TRBJ2-1; v_call: TRBV28; cdr3_aa: ASIMPGGEYNEQF
j_call: TRBJ2-5; v_call: TRBV7-2; cdr3_aa: ASSLAGGPGQETQY
j_call: TRBJ2-7; v_call: TRBV6-1; cdr3_aa: ASSESVSYEQY
j_call: TRBJ1-1; v_call: TRBV2; cdr3_aa: ASREGTGVGGEAF
j_call: TRBJ2-1; v_call: TRBV7-3; cdr3_aa: ASSTSSSDSSYNEQF
j_call: TRBJ2-7; v_call: TRBV6-6; cdr3_aa: ASVRETLSYEQY
j_call: TRBJ2-3; v_call: TRBV6-6; cdr3_aa: ASSYPLAGGTDTQY
j_call: TRBJ1-5; v_call: TRBV27; cdr3_aa: ASSNLAAGIWQPQH
j_call: TRBJ2-3; v_call: TRBV9; cdr3_aa: ASSGGAGADTQY
j_call: TRBJ2-7; v_call: TRBV7-2; cdr3_aa: ASSLDGDDYEQY
j_call: TRBJ2-2; v_call: TRBV11-2; cdr3_aa: ARSFGTGELF
j_call: TRBJ1-1; v_call: TRBV7-9; cdr3_aa: ASSRWDSVTEAF
j_call: TRBJ2-7; v_call: TRBV5-1; cdr3_aa: ASSLAPGTGVAEQY
j_call: TRBJ2-2; v_call: TRBV11-2; cdr3_aa: AGSQRSDRGTGELF
j_call: TRBJ1-5; v_call: TRBV7-9; cdr3_aa: ASSSRTGSNQPQH
j_call: TRBJ2-7; v_call: TRBV11-3; cdr3_aa: ASSLGPMSSYEQY
j_call: TRBJ2-3; v_call: TRBV4-2; cdr3_aa: ASSQGRGNTDTQY
j_call: TRBJ2-1; v_call: TRBV5-1; cdr3_aa: ASSLTIGSENEQF
j_call: TRBJ2-3; v_call: TRBV18; cdr3_aa: ASSPLAGVGTDTQY
j_call: TRBJ2-7; v_call: TRBV6-1; cdr3_aa: ASSEAGGAAYEQY
j_call: TRBJ2-7; v_call: TRBV28; cdr3_aa: ASSFGDRGFEQY
j_call: TRBJ2-1; v_call: TRBV29-1; cdr3_aa: SVVKGRSRTSGLNEQF
j_call: TRBJ2-5; v_call: TRBV5-5; cdr3_aa: ASSLAKGGGQETQY
j_call: TRBJ1-1; v_call: TRBV18; cdr3_aa: ASSIGRGRDLVF
j_call: TRBJ1-4; v_call: TRBV11-1; cdr3_aa: ASTKDRTNEKLF
j_call: TRBJ2-1; v_call: TRBV13; cdr3_aa: ASSDTGTGGSNEQF
j_call: TRBJ2-5; v_call: TRBV5-4; cdr3_aa: ASSPTRAGQETQY
j_call: TRBJ1-1; v_call: TRBV7-9; cdr3_aa: ASSVTGTGAMNTEAF
j_call: TRBJ2-5; v_call: TRBV5-4; cdr3_aa: ASSLRTSLETQY
j_call: TRBJ1-5; v_call: TRBV4-1; cdr3_aa: ASTRTGVLGQPQH
j_call: TRBJ2-1; v_call: TRBV5-4; cdr3_aa: ASRIDRGSYNEQF
j_call: TRBJ2-1; v_call: TRBV29-1; cdr3_aa: SIRQGAYNEQF
j_call: TRBJ2-1; v_call: TRBV7-2; cdr3_aa: ASIRTNANEQF
j_call: TRBJ2-7; v_call: TRBV29-1; cdr3_aa: SVVSSTYEQY
j_call: TRBJ2-2; v_call: TRBV5-6; cdr3_aa: ASSLGLPGELF
j_call: TRBJ2-7; v_call: TRBV18; cdr3_aa: ASSLGEGYEQY
j_call: TRBJ2-1; v_call: TRBV11-3; cdr3_aa: ASSLARNEQF
j_call: TRBJ1-4; v_call: TRBV28; cdr3_aa: ASSLSGDLTNEKLF
j_call: TRBJ1-3; v_call: TRBV7-6; cdr3_aa: ASSPYGHGSGNTIY
j_call: TRBJ2-3; v_call: TRBV7-9; cdr3_aa: ASSSDRGRTDTQY